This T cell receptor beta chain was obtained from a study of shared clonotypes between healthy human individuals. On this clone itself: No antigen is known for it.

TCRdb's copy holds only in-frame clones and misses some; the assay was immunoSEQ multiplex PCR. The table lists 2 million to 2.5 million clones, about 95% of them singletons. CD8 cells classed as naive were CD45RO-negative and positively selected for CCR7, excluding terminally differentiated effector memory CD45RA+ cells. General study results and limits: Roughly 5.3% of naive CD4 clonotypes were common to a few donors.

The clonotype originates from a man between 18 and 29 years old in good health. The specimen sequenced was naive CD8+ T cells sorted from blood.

CDR3 DNA: TGTGCCAGCAGTTACTCGGGGGGGGTTAATGAAAAACTGTTTTTT. Protein product: CASSYSGGVNEKLFF. This chain links TRBV6-6 with TRBJ1-4; maybe TRBD1 (5 bases). The germline V gene encodes CDR1 MNHNY and CDR2 SVGAGI (reference sequence). The CDR3 is 15 residues long. Trimming took off 0 bases at V and 4 bases at J, with 9 bases between the two ends.